This TCR beta chain comes out of a study of metastatic and nonmetastatic thyroid tumors. Looking at the study overall: Repertoire comparisons spanned blood and tumor or nodule tissue from malignant and benign thyroid patients.

A remark on this clone: Its antigen is as yet unknown.

Ahead of thyroid surgery, no patient had received treatment of any kind. Study findings and constraints: Relative to benign nodules, malignant thyroid tumors were reportedly characterized by significantly elevated TCR beta diversity in blood and tumor.

In the study's own analysis: Construction of a distant-metastasis classifier for papillary thyroid cancer relied on CDR3 differences across clinicopathological groups. TCRdb redid the clone calls on the PCR reads using MiXCR. These V and J calls derive from TCRdb rather than the authors' analysis. The data show 20,000 or so clones, with around a third seen just once and approximately 22% held by the top ten. The CDR3 contains 15 residues. V shed 4 bases, J shed 3 bases, and the junction held 3 bases outside the gene matches. In germline, CDR1 is MNHNS, CDR2 SASEGT. This chain uses TRBV6-1 with TRBJ2-3; 11 bases fit TRBD2. Input material: adjacent normal tissue. This receptor was obtained from a female donor with papillary thyroid cancer or a benign thyroid nodule (not recorded which). Some clones in this sample may be carry-over from other donors' samples. The CDR3 nucleotides are TGTGCCAGCAGTGCTGGGACTAGCGGAACAGATACGCAGTATTTT. It translates to CASSAGTSGTDTQYF.